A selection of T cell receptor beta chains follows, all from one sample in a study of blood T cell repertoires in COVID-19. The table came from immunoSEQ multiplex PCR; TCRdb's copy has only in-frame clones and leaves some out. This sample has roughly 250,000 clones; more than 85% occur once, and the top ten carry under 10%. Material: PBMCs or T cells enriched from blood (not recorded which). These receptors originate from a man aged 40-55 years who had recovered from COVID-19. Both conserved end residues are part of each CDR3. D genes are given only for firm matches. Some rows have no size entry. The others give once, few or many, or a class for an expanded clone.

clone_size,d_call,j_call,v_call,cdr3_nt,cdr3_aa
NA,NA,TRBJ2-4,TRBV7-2,TGTGCCAGCAGCCCCAGGGTAGGGGTCCTAGCCAAAAACATTCAGTACTTC,CASSPRVGVLAKNIQYF
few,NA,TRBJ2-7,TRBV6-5,TGTGCCAGCAGTTACTCGTCTTCAGGGACCTACGAGCAGTACTTC,CASSYSSSGTYEQYF
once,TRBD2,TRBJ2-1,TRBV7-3,TGTGCCAGCAGCAAACTTAGCGGGAGCTCCTACAATGAGCAGTTCTTC,CASSKLSGSSYNEQFF
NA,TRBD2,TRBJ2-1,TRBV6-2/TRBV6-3,TGTGCCAGCAGTTACCCCAACGGAAAAAAGCGGGAGGCCCAGTTCTACAATGAGCAGTTCTTC,CASSYPNGKKREAQFYNEQFF
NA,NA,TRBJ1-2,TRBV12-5,TGTGCTAGTGGTTTGGTGCCGGACAAAACTAACTATGGCTACACCTTC,CASGLVPDKTNYGYTF
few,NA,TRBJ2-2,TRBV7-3,TGTGCCAGCAGCTTAATTGGGGAGAACCAGAACACCGGGGAGCTGTTTTTT,CASSLIGENQNTGELFF
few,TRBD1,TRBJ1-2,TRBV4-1,TGCGCCAGCAGCCAAGATAGGGGGACAGGGGGCGCCTCTGGCTACACCTTC,CASSQDRGTGGASGYTF
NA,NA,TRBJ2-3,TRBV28,TGTGCCAGCACTGCGAAGGGACCCAGGGGTACAGATACGCAGTATTTT,CASTAKGPRGTDTQYF
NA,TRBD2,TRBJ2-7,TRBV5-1,TGCGCCAGCAGCTTGGCCGGCGGGAGAGCAGGCGAGCAGTACTTC,CASSLAGGRAGEQYF
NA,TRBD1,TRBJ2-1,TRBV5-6,TGTGCCAGCAGCCTATACCACGGACAGGGGACAACCTACAATGAGCAGTTCTTC,CASSLYHGQGTTYNEQFF
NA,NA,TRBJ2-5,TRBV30,TGTGCCTGGAGTCTCGGACGGGGTCAAGAGACCCAGTACTTC,CAWSLGRGQETQYF
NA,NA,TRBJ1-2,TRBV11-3,TGTGCCAGCAGCCAACAGGGCGGCTATGGCTACACCTTC,CASSQQGGYGYTF
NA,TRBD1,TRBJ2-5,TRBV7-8,TGTGCCAGCAGCGACGAAAGACAGGGGGCGCGAGAGACCCAGTACTTC,CASSDERQGARETQYF
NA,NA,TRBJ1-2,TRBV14,TGTGCCAGCAGCCAGGCCGGGTCCCCGGGTGGCTACACCTTC,CASSQAGSPGGYTF
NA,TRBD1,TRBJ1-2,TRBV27,TGTGCCAGCAGTTTATGGAAGGGGGCGAGAAGTTTAGATGGCTACACCTTC,CASSLWKGARSLDGYTF
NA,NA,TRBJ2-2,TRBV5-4,TGTGCCAGCAGCTTATTGGCAACCTCGTGGACCGGGGAGCTGTTTTTT,CASSLLATSWTGELFF
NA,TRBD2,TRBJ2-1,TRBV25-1,TGTGCCAGCAGTGACATACTAGCGGACGAGCCCAATGAGCAGTTCTTC,CASSDILADEPNEQFF
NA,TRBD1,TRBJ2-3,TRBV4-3,TGCGCCAGCAGCCAAGAAGCAGGGGGCATGTTAGGCACTAAAGATACGCAGTATTTT,CASSQEAGGMLGTKDTQYF
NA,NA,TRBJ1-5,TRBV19,TGTGCCAGTAGTATAGTCTATAGCAATCAGCCCCAGCATTTT,CASSIVYSNQPQHF
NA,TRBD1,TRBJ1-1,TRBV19,TGTGCCAGTAGCATTGGGACAGGGAAAGCTTTCTTT,CASSIGTGKAFF
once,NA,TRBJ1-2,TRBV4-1,TGCGCCAGCAGCCAAGTACTGTTTATTTACTATGGCTACACCTTC,CASSQVLFIYYGYTF
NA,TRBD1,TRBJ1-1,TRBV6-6,TGTGCCAGCAGTTACGGGACAGGGAGGGACACTGAAGCTTTCTTT,CASSYGTGRDTEAFF
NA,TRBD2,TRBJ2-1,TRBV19,TGTGCCAGTAGTATTGAGGTGGCTAGCGGGATATCCTACAATGAGCAGTTCTTC,CASSIEVASGISYNEQFF
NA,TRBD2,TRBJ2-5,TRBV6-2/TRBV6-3,TGTGCCAGCAGTTACGTCCCGTCTAGCGGGCGGGAGACCCAGTACTTC,CASSYVPSSGRETQYF
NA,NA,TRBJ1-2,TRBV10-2,TGCGCCAGCAGTGAGTCTGGGGAGACTAACTATGGCTACACCTTC,CASSESGETNYGYTF
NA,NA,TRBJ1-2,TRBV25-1,TGTGCCAGCAGTGAACAGAACAACTATGGCTACACCTTC,CASSEQNNYGYTF
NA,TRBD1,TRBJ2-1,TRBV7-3,TGTGCCAGCAGCAAGGACAGGGTGAACAATGAGCAGTTCTTC,CASSKDRVNNEQFF
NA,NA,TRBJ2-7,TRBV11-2,TGTGCCAGCAGATGGACTGGGCAGAACGAGCAGTACTTC,CASRWTGQNEQYF
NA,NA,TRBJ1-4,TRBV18,TGTGCCAGCTCACCCCCGGGGTCTAATGAAAAACTGTTTTTT,CASSPPGSNEKLFF
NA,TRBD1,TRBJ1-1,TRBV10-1,TGCGCCAGCAGTGAGTCGAGGCCAGGGGGGAACACTGAAGCTTTCTTT,CASSESRPGGNTEAFF
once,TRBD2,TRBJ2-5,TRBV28,TGTGCCAGCAGTTCGGGACTAGCGGACCCCCAAGAGACCCAGTACTTC,CASSSGLADPQETQYF
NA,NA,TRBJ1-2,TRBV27,TGTGCCAGCAGTCCATTTCGCGGCTATGGCTACACCTTC,CASSPFRGYGYTF
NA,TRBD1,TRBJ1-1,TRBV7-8,TGTGCCAGCAGCCGAGGGGGCGGGATGAACACTGAAGCTTTCTTT,CASSRGGGMNTEAFF
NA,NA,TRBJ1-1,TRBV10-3,TGTGCCATCAGTGACACAGATCTGAACACTGAAGCTTTCTTT,CAISDTDLNTEAFF
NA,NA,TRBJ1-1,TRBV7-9,TGTGCCAGCACGGACCTGGGGCAGGGCAAAACGAACACTGAAGCTTTCTTT,CASTDLGQGKTNTEAFF
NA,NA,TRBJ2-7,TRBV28,TGTGCCAGCAGCGAACCGGGAGAGCCGTACGAGCAGTACTTC,CASSEPGEPYEQYF
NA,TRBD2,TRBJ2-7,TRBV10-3,TGTGCCATCAGTGAATACGGGACTAGCGGGGGGTCCTCCTACGAGCAGTACTTC,CAISEYGTSGGSSYEQYF
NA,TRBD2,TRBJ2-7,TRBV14,TGTGCCAGCAGCCAAGAACTAGCGCGAGAGCAGTACTTC,CASSQELAREQYF